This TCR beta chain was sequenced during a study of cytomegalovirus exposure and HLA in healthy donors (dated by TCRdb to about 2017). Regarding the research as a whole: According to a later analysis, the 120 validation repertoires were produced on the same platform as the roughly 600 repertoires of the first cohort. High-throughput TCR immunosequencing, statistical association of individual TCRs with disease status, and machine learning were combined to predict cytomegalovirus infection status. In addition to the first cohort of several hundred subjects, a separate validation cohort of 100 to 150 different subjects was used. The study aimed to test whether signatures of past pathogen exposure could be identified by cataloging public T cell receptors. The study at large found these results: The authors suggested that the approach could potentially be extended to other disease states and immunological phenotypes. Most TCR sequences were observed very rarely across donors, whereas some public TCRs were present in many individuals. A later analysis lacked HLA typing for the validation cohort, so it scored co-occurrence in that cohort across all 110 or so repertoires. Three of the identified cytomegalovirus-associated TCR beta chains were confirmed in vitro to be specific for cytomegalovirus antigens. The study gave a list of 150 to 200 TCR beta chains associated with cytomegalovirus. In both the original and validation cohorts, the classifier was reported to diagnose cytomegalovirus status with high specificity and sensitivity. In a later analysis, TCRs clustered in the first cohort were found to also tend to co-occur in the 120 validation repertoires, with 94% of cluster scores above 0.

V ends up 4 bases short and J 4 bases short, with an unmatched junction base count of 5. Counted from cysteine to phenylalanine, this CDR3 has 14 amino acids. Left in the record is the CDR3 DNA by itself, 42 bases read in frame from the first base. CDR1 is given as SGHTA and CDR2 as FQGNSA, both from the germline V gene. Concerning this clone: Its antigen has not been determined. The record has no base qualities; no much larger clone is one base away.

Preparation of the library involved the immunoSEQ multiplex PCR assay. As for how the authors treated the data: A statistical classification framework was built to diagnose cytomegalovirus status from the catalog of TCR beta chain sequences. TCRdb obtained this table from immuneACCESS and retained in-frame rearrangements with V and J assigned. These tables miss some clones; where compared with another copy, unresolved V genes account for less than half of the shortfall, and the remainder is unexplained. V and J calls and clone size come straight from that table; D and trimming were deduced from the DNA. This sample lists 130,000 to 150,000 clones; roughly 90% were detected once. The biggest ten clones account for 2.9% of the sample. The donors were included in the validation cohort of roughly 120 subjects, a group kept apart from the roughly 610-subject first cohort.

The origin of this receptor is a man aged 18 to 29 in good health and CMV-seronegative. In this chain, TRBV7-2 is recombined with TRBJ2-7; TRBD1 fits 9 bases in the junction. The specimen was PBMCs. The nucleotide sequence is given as TGTGCCAGCAGCTCTACAGGGGGCACTTACGAGCAGTACTTC. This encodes CASSSTGGTYEQYF. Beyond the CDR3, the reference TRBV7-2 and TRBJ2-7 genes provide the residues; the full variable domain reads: GAGVSQSPSNKVTEKGKDVELRCDPISGHTALYWYRQSLGQGLEFLIYFQGNSAPDKSGLPSDRFSAERTGGSVSTLTIQRTQQEDSAVYLCASSSTGGTYEQYFGPGTRLTVT.